This note documents a single T cell receptor beta chain sequence. TCRdb's table, derived via immunoSEQ multiplex PCR, lists solely in-frame clones and lacks some. This sample has a few hundred thousand clones, with nearly 90% found just once. This entry is derived from a study of cytomegalovirus exposure and HLA in healthy donors. Across the whole study: The 100 to 150 validation repertoires matched the roughly 700 first-cohort repertoires in platform, a later analysis reported.

The CDR3 runs to 18 residues. CDR1 is SGDLS, CDR2 YYNGEE, per germline. The J segment lost 7 bases and the V segment lost 0 bases, leaving 14 bases of the junction unmatched. The receptor comes from a young woman in good health and CMV-seronegative. The rearrangement joins TRBV9 to TRBJ2-1; TRBD1 agrees at 9 bases. Sequencing input: PBMCs. The CDR3 bases are TGTGCCAGCAGCGTAGTAGCCTTGACGGGGACAGGGTGGAATGAGCAGTTCTTC. This gives the protein CASSVVALTGTGWNEQFF. Full variable domain (rest looked up from reference TRBV9 and TRBJ2-1): DSGVTQTPKHLITATGQRVTLRCSPRSGDLSVYWYQQSLDQGLQFLIQYYNGEERAKGNILERFSAQQFPDLHSELNLSSLELGDSALYFCASSVVALTGTGWNEQFFGPGTRLTVL.